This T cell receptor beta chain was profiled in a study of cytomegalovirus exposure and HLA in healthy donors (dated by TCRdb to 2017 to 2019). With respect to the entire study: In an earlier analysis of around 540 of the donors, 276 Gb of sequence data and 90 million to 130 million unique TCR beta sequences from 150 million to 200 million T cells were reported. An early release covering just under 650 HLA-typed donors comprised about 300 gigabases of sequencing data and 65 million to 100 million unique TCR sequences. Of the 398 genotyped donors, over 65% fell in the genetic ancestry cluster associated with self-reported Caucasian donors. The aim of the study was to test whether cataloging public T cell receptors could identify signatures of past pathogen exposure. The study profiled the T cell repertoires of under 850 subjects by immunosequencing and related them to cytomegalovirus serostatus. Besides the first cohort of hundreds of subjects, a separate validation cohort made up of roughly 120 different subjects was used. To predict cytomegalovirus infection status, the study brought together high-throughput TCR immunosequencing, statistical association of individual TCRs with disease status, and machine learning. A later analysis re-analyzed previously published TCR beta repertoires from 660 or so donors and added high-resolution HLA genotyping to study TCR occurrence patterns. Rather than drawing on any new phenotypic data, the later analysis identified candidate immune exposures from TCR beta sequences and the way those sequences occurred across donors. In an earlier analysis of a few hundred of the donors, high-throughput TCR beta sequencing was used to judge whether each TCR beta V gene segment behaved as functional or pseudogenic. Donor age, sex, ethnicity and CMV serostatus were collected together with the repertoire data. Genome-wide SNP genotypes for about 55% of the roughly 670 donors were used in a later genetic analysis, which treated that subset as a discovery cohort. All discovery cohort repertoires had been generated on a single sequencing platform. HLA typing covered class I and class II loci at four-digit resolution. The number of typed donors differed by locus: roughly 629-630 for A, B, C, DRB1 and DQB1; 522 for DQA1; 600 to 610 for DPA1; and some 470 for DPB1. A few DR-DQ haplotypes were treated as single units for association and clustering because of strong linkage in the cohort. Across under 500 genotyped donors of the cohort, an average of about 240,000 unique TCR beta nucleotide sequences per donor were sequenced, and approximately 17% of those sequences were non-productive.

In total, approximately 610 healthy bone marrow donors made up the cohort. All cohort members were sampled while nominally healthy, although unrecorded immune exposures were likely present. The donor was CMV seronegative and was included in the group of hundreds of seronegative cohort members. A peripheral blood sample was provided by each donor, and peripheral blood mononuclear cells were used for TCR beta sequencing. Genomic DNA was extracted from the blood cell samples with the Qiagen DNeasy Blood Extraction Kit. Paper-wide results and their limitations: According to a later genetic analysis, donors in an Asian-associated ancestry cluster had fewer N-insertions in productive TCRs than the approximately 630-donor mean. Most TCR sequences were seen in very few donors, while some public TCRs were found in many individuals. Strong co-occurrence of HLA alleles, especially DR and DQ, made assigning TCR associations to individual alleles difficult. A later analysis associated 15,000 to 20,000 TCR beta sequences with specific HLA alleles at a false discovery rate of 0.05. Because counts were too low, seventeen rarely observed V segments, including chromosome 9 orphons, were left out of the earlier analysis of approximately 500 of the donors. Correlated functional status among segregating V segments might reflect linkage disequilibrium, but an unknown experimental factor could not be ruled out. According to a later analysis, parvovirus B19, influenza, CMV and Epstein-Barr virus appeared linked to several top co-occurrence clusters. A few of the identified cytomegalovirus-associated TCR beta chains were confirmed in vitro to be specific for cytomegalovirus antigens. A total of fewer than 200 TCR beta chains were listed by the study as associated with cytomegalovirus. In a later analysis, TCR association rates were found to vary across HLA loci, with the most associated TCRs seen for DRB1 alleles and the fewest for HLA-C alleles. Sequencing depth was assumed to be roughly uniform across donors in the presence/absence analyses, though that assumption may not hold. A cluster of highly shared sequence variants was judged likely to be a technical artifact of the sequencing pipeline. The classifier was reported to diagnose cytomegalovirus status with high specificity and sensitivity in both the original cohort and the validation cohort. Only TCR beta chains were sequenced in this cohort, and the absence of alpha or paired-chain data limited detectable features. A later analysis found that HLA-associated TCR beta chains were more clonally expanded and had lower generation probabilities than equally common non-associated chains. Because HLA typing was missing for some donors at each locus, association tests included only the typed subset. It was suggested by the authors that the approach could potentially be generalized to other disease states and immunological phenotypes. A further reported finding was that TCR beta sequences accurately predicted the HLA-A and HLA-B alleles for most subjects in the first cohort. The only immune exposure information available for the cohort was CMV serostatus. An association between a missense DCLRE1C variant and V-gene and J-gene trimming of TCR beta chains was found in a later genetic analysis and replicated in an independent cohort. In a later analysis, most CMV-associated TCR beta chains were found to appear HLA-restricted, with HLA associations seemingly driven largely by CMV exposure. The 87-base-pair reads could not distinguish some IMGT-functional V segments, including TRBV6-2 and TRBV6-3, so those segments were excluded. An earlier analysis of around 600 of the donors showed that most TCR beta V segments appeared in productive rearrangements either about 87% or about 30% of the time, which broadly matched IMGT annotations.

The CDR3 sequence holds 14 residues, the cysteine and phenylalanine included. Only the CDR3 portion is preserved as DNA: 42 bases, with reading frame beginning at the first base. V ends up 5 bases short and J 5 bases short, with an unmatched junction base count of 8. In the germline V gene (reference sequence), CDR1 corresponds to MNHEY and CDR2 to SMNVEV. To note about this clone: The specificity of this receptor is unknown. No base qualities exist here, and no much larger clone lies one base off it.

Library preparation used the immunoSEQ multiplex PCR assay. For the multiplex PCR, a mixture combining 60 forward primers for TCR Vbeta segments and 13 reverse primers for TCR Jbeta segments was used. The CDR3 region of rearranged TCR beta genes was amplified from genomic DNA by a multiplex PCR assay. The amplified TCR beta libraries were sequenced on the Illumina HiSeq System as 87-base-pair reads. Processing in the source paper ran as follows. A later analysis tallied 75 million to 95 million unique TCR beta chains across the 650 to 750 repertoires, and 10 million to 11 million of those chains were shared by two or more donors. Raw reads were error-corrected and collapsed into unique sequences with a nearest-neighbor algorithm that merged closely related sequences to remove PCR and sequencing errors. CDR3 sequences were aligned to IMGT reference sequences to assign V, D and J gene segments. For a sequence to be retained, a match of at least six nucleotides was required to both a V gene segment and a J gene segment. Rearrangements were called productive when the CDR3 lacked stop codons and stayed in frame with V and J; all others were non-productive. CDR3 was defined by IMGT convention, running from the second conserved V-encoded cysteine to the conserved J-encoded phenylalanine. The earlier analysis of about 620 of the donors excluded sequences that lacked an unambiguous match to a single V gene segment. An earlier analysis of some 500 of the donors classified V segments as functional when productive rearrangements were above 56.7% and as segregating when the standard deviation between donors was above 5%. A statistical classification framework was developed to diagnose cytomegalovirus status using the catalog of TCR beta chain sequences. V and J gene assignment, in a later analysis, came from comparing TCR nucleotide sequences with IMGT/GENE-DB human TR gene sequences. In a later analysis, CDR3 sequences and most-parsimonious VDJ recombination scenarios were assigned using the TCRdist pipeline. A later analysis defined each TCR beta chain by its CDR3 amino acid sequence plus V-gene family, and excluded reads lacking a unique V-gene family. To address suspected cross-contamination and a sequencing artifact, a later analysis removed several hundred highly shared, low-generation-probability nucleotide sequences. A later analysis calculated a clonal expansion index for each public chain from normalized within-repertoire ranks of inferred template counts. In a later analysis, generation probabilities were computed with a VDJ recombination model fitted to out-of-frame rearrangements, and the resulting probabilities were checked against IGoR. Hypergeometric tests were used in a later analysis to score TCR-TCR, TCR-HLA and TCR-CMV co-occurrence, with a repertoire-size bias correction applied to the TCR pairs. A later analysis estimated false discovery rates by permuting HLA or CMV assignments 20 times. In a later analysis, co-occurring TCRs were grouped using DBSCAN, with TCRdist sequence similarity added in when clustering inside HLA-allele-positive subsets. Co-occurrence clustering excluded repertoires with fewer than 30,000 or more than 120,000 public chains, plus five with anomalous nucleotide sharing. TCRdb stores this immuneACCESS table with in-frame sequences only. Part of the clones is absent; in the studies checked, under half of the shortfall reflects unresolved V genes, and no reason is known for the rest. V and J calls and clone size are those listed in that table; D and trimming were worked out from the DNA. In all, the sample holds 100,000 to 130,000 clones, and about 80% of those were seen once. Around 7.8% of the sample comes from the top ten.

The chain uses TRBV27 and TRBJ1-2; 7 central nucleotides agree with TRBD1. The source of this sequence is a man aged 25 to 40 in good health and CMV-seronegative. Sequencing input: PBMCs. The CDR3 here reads CASSTIRDRYGYTF. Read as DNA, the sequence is TGTGCCAGCAGTACCATCCGGGACAGATATGGCTACACCTTC.